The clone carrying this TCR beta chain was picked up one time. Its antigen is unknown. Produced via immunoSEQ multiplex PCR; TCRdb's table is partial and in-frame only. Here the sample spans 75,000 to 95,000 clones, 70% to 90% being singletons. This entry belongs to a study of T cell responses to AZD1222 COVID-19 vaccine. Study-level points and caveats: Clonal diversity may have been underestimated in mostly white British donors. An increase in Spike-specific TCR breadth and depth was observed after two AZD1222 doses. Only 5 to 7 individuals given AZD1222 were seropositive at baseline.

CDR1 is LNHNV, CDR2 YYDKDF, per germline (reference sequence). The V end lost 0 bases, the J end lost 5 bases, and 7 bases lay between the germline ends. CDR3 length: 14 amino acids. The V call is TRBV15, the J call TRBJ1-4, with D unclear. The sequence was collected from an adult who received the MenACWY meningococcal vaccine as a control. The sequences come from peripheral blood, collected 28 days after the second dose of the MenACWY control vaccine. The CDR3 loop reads CATSRDLGNEKLFF. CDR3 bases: TGTGCCACCAGCAGAGATCTCGGGAATGAAAAACTGTTTTTT.